Listed below are T cell receptor beta chains from one sample, sequenced in a study of blood T cell repertoires in COVID-19. Clones were sequenced by immunoSEQ multiplex PCR, and TCRdb holds only the in-frame ones, with some missing. This table holds approximately 190,000 clones, around four fifths found once. Material: peripheral blood. These receptors originate from a woman in her 70s with active or convalescent COVID-19. The CDR3 runs from the conserved cysteine through the conserved F or W. A D gene is named only where the DNA matches it firmly. Clone size, where shown, is once, few, many, or a class for clones that have expanded.

J gene: TRBJ2-3
D gene: NA
V gene: TRBV12-3/TRBV12-4
clone size: NA
CDR3 protein: CASSLARDTQYF
CDR3 DNA: TGTGCCAGCAGTTTAGCCCGGGATACGCAGTATTTT

J gene: TRBJ1-4
D gene: NA
V gene: TRBV4-1
clone size: NA
CDR3 protein: CASSQPGGRVGEKLFF
CDR3 DNA: TGCGCCAGCAGCCAACCTGGAGGAAGGGTTGGGGAAAAACTGTTTTTT

J gene: TRBJ2-2
D gene: NA
V gene: TRBV19
clone size: NA
CDR3 protein: CASSFRRGGDTGELFF
CDR3 DNA: TGTGCCAGTAGTTTTCGACGAGGCGGGGACACCGGGGAGCTGTTTTTT

J gene: TRBJ2-7
D gene: NA
V gene: TRBV6-2/TRBV6-3
clone size: NA
CDR3 protein: CASSLGYSSYEQYF
CDR3 DNA: TGTGCCAGCAGTCTCGGTTATAGCTCCTACGAGCAGTACTTC

J gene: TRBJ1-2
D gene: TRBD1
V gene: TRBV19
clone size: once
CDR3 protein: CASSAGQGGGYGYTF
CDR3 DNA: TGTGCCAGTAGTGCGGGACAGGGGGGAGGATATGGCTACACCTTC

J gene: TRBJ2-1
D gene: TRBD2
V gene: TRBV4-1
clone size: NA
CDR3 protein: CASSQVTSGRPRMEQFF
CDR3 DNA: TGCGCCAGCAGCCAAGTCACCAGCGGGAGGCCCAGAATGGAGCAGTTCTTC

J gene: TRBJ2-3
D gene: NA
V gene: TRBV7-3
clone size: NA
CDR3 protein: CASSLRSLGTSTDTQYF
CDR3 DNA: TGTGCCAGCAGCTTAAGGAGTCTAGGTACCAGCACAGATACGCAGTATTTT

J gene: TRBJ2-1
D gene: NA
V gene: TRBV27
clone size: NA
CDR3 protein: CASSPRGGAEQFF
CDR3 DNA: TGTGCCAGCAGCCCAAGGGGGGGGGCGGAGCAGTTCTTC

J gene: TRBJ2-1
D gene: TRBD2
V gene: TRBV9
clone size: NA
CDR3 protein: CASMAGDHSYNEQFF
CDR3 DNA: TGTGCCAGCATGGCGGGAGACCACTCCTACAATGAGCAGTTCTTC

J gene: TRBJ1-6
D gene: NA
V gene: TRBV19
clone size: NA
CDR3 protein: CASSIGPTAKNSPLHF
CDR3 DNA: TGTGCCAGTAGTATAGGCCCGACAGCCAAGAATTCACCCCTCCACTTT

J gene: TRBJ2-7
D gene: NA
V gene: TRBV2
clone size: NA
CDR3 protein: CASSDRRRAGFYEQYF
CDR3 DNA: TGTGCCAGCAGTGATCGGAGACGGGCGGGATTCTACGAGCAGTACTTC

J gene: TRBJ2-5
D gene: TRBD2
V gene: TRBV7-6
clone size: NA
CDR3 protein: CASSVRLAGAGETQYF
CDR3 DNA: TGTGCCAGCAGCGTCCGACTAGCGGGAGCTGGAGAGACCCAGTACTTC

J gene: TRBJ2-1
D gene: NA
V gene: TRBV18
clone size: NA
CDR3 protein: CASSPLDLFNEQFF
CDR3 DNA: TGTGCCAGCTCACCGCTAGATCTCTTCAATGAGCAGTTCTTC

J gene: TRBJ2-1
D gene: TRBD2
V gene: TRBV6-6
clone size: NA
CDR3 protein: CASSSAGGPYNEQFF
CDR3 DNA: TGTGCCAGCAGTTCCGCGGGAGGGCCCTACAATGAGCAGTTCTTC

J gene: TRBJ1-5
D gene: TRBD1
V gene: TRBV18
clone size: NA
CDR3 protein: CASSPTGNQPQHF
CDR3 DNA: TGTGCCAGCTCCCCGACAGGGAATCAGCCCCAGCATTTT

J gene: TRBJ1-4
D gene: TRBD1
V gene: TRBV7-6
clone size: NA
CDR3 protein: CASSLIPTGGNEKLFF
CDR3 DNA: TGTGCCAGCAGCTTAATTCCCACAGGGGGCAATGAAAAACTGTTTTTT

J gene: TRBJ2-2
D gene: NA
V gene: TRBV9
clone size: NA
CDR3 protein: CASSLGWGELFF
CDR3 DNA: TGTGCCAGCAGCCTCGGGTGGGGGGAGCTGTTTTTT

J gene: TRBJ2-7
D gene: TRBD2
V gene: TRBV5-4
clone size: NA
CDR3 protein: CASSLGLAGGLYEQYF
CDR3 DNA: TGTGCCAGCAGCTTGGGACTAGCGGGAGGATTGTACGAGCAGTACTTC